This T cell receptor beta chain is drawn from a study of T cells in Graves' hyperthyroidism and ophthalmopathy. The CDR3 is 21 residues long. This clonotype occurred a few times. Patients affected by ophthalmopathy presented a Clinical Activity Score of at least 3, a NOSPECS grade of at least 4, and disease duration below 3 months. Not enrolled were patients with uncontrolled infection, other autoimmune disease, pregnancy or lactation. Used for diagnoses were clinical symptoms, serum thyroxine and TRAb, thyroid ultrasound and orbital computed tomography. PBMCs stemmed from approximately 9.1 ml fresh peripheral blood. TCR beta CDR3 regions were amplified from RNA. The HTBI primer set drove a first-round RT-PCR of the TCR CDR3. TCRdb called the multiplex PCR reads again in MiXCR, with one record for every CDR3 protein. The data show about 260,000 distinct CDR3 sequences, 16% seen once.

The chain carries TRBV3-2 and TRBJ2-5; the table assigns TRBD2, which was not confirmed against the DNA. TRBV3-2 constitutes a pseudogene. The sample comprised blood. This receptor was identified in a young woman with Graves' ophthalmopathy. The chain's CDR3 is CASSQEASREREARPQETQYF. Written as DNA, the CDR3 is TGTGCCAGCAGCCAAGAGGCCTCCCGGGAGCGGGAGGCCCGGCCGCAAGAGACCCAGTACTTC.